This T cell receptor beta chain originates from a study of blood T cell repertoires in COVID-19 (dated by TCRdb to 2019 to 2021). Concerning the study at large: Samples from collaborators originated in the United States, Italy and Spain and spanned both the acute and convalescent phases of COVID-19. The material from the prospective study consisted of cDNA or gDNA derived from T cells, B-cell-depleted T cells, or PBMCs. Subjects who had been exposed to COVID-19, were actively infected with it, or had recovered from it provided the deeply sampled blood TCRbeta repertoires that made up the dataset. The repertoires were released in a freely available public database meant as a resource for research on the immune response to SARS-CoV-2. Samples were obtained from the ongoing ImmuneRACE study (first 160 participants) and from roughly 1,300 subjects provided by 6 global collaborators. Nearly every sample came with metadata listing a de-identified subject ID, COVID-19 status, age in years and sex. HLA class I and class II types, where available, came from metadata supplied by the sample provider rather than from assay-based typing. Beyond this particular receptor, the publication reports: The amount of clinical and demographic metadata varied by source and participant and was provided uncurated.

Whole blood was collected in K2EDTA tubes by collaborating institutions according to the institutions' own protocols. For TCRbeta analysis, collaborators shipped samples in one of three forms: frozen whole blood, isolated PBMCs, or DNA extracted from either of those sample types. About this clone itself: Its cognate antigen has yet to be identified. The record has no base qualities; no much larger clone is one base away.

CDR1 MNHEY and CDR2 SVGAGI are derived from the germline V gene. The CDR3 starts with the cysteine, ends with the phenylalanine, and has 13 residues. Just CDR3 DNA is preserved here, 39 bases in frame from base 1. At the junction V is shortened by 3 bases and J by 9 bases, with 12 bases in between. The immunoSEQ Assay, a bias-controlled multiplex PCR, was used to amplify TCRbeta CDR3 regions from genomic DNA. In the source study's methods: Within the assay, amplification of reference gene primers was used to estimate how many nucleated cells each sample contained. To quantify the absolute abundance of each unique TCRbeta CDR3 rearrangement, sequence reads were collapsed and filtered. For each sample, productive Simpson clonality was calculated as the square root of Simpson's diversity index over productive rearrangements. Sourced from immuneACCESS, this table was stored by TCRdb with only in-frame sequences that have V and J called. A share of the clones is absent; for the studies checked, an unresolved V gene accounts for under half, and the remainder has no known explanation. V and J calls plus clone size are reproduced from that table; the DNA served to infer D and trimming. In all, the sample holds 200,000 to 250,000 clones, and just under 85% of those were seen once. Of the sample, about 8% falls within the top ten clones.

The clonotype originates from a woman aged 45-65 years with active or convalescent COVID-19. The chain employs TRBV6-5 and TRBJ2-1; the D gene is unclear. Sequenced input: peripheral blood. The encoded CDR3 is CASSYEVESEQFF. In nucleotides, the sequence is TGTGCCAGCAGTTATGAGGTGGAGAGTGAGCAGTTCTTC.